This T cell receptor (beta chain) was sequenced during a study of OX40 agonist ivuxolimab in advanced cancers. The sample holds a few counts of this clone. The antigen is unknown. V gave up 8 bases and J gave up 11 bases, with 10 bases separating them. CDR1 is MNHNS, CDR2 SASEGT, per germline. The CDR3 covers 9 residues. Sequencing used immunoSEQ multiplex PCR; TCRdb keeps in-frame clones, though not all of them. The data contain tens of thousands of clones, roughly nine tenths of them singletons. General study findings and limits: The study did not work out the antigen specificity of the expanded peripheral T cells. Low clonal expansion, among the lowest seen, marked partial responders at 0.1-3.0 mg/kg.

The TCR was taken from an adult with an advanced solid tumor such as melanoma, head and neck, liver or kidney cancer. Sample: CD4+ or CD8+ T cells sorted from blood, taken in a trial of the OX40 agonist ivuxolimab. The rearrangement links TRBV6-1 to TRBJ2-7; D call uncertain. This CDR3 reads CASGWYEYF. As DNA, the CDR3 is TGTGCCAGCGGCTGGTACGAGTACTTC.